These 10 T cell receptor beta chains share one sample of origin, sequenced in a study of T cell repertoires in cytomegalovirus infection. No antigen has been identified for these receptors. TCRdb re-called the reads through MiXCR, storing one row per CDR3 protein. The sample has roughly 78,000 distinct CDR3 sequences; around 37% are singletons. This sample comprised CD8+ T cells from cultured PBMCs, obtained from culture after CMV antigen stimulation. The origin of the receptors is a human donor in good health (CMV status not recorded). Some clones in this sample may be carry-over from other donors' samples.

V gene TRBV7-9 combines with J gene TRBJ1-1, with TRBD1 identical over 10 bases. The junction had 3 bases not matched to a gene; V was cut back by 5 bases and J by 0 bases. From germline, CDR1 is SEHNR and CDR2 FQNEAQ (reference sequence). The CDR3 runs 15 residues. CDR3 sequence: CASSNGQGVNTEAFF. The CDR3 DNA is TGTGCCAGCAGCAACGGACAGGGGGTGAACACTGAAGCTTTCTTT.

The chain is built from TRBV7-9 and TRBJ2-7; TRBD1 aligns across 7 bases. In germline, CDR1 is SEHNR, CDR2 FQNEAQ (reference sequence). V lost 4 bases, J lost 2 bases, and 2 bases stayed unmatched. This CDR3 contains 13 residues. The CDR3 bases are TGTGCCAGCAGCTGGACAGGCACCTACGAGCAGTACTTC. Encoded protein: CASSWTGTYEQYF.

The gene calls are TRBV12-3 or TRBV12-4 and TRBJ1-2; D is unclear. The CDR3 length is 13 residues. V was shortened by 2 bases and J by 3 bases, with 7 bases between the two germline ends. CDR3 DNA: TGTGCCAGCAGTTTATCCGTAGACTATGGCTACACCTTC. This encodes CASSLSVDYGYTF.

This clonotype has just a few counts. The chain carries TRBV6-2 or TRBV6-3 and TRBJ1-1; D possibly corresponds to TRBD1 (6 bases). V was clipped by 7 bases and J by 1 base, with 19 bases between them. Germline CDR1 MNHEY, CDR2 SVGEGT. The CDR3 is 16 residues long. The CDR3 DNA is TGTGCCAGCAAAAGGCAGGGGCTGGGGCCGAACACTGAAGCTTTCTTT. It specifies CASKRQGLGPNTEAFF.

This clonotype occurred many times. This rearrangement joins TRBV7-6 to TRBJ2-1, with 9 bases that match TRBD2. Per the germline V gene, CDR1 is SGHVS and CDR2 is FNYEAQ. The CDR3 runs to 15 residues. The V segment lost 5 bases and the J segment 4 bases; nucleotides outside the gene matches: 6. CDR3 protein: CASSQRTSEYNEQFF. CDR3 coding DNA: TGTGCCAGCAGCCAACGGACTAGCGAGTACAATGAGCAGTTCTTC.

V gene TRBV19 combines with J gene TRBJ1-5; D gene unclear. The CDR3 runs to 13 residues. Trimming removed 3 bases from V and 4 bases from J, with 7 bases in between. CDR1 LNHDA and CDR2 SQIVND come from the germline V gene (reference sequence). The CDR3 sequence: CASSMYGNQPQHF. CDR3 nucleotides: TGTGCCAGTAGTATGTACGGTAATCAGCCCCAGCATTTT.

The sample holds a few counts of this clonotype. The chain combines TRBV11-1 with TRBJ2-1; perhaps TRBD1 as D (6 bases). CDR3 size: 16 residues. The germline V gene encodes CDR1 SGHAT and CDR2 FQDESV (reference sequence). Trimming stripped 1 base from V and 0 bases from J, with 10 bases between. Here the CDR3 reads CASSLDQGGSYNEQFF. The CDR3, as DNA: TGTGCCAGCAGCTTAGACCAAGGGGGCTCCTACAATGAGCAGTTCTTC.

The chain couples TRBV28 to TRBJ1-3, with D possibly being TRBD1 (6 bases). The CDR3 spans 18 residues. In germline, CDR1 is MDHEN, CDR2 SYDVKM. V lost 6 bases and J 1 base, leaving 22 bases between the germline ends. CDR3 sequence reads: CASSQTGPWGASGNTIYF. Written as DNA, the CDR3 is TGTGCCAGCAGCCAAACAGGACCCTGGGGGGCTTCTGGAAACACCATATATTTT.

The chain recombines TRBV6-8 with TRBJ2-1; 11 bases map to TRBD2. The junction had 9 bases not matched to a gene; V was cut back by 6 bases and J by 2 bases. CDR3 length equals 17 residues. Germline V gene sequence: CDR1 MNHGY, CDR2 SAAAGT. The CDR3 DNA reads TGTGCCAGCAGACCCTATAGCGGGGGGGCAACCTACAATGAGCAGTTCTTC. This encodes CASRPYSGGATYNEQFF.

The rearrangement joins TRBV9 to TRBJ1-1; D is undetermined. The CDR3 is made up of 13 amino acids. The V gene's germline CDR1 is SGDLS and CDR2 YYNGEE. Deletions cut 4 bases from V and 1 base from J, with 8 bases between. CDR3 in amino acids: CASSPGTNTEAFF. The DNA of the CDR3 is TGTGCCAGCAGCCCGGGTACGAACACTGAAGCTTTCTTT.